This T cell receptor (beta chain) comes out of a study of graft-versus-host responses after intestinal transplantation. Overall study: Transplantation in recipients was multivisceral, liver-intestinal, or isolated intestinal.

Only in-frame clones appear in the TCRdb table, and some are missing; sequencing was by immunoSEQ multiplex PCR. Of over 100,000 clones detected, about 90% appear once; the ten largest clones hold 0.9%. Germline loops: CDR1 ENHRY, CDR2 SYGVKD. With V trimmed by 6 bases and J by 5 bases, 8 bases remained unmatched. This CDR3 is 16 amino acids long. Turning to this clone: Its antigen is not identified.

The source is a human donor who received an intestinal transplant. V and J are TRBV10-3 and TRBJ2-7; 15 positions match TRBD2. The source was unstimulated CD4+ T cells sorted from spleen or lymph node cells, collected before intestinal transplant. The CDR3: CAIRRGLAGGEDEQYF. The CDR3 DNA sequence: TGTGCCATCAGGAGGGGACTAGCGGGGGGAGAAGACGAGCAGTACTTC.